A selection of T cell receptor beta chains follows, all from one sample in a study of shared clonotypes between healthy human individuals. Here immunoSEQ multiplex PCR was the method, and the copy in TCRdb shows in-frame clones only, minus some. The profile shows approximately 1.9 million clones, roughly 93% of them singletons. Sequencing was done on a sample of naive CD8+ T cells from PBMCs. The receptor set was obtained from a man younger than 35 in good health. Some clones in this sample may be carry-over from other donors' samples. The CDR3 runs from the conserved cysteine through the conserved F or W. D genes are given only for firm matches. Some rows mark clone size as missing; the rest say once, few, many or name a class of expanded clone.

TGTGCCAGCAGCTTAATAGTAGGCGGCACAGATACGCAGTATTTT	CASSLIVGGTDTQYF	TRBV7-3	TRBJ2-3	-	once
TGTGCCAGCAGCCTAAGGGGTCCAGGGGAGACCCAGTACTTC	CASSLRGPGETQYF	TRBV7-9	TRBJ2-5	-	-
TGTGCCAGCAGCCAGGCCTCTCTCGGGGCCCTTGAGTCCGAGCAGTACTTC	CASSQASLGALESEQYF	TRBV4-2	TRBJ2-7	-	-
TGTGCCAGCAGCCAAGTCGCGGGAGGGATCACCGGGGAGCTGTTTTTT	CASSQVAGGITGELFF	TRBV4-2	TRBJ2-2	TRBD2	-
TGTGCCATCAACGACAGGGACTATGGCTACACCTTC	CAINDRDYGYTF	TRBV10-3	TRBJ1-2	TRBD1	once
TGTGCCAGCAGTGATTTAGCGGGGAACACCGGGGAGCTGTTTTTT	CASSDLAGNTGELFF	TRBV6-6	TRBJ2-2	TRBD2	-
TGTGCCAGCAGTTTCGGGGGGTGGGGTTACAATGAGCAGTTCTTC	CASSFGGWGYNEQFF	TRBV27	TRBJ2-1	TRBD2	-
TGTGCCACTCAACCTTGGACTAGCGGGAAACTTGAGCAGTTCTTC	CATQPWTSGKLEQFF	TRBV27	TRBJ2-1	TRBD2	-
TGCAGCGTCCCTACGGGGGCAGGGGAGCATTTT	CSVPTGAGEHF	TRBV29-1	TRBJ1-5	-	few
TGCGCCAGCAGCCAAGATCTGCGGGTGAGCTCTGGAAACACCATATATTTT	CASSQDLRVSSGNTIYF	TRBV4-1	TRBJ1-3	-	-